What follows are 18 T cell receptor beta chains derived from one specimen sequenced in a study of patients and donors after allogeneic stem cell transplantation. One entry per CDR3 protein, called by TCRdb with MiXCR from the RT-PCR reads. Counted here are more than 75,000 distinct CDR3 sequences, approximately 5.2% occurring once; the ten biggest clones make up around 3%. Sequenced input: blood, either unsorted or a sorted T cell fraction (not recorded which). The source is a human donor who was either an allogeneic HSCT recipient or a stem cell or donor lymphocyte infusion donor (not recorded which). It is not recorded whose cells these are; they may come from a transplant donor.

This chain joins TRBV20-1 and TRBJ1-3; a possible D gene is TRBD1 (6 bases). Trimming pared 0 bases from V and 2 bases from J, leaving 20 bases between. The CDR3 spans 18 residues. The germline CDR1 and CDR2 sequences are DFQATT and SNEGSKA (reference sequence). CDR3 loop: CSARDLRGSSLTGNTIYF. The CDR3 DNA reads TGCAGTGCTAGAGATCTCAGGGGTTCTTCTCTTACTGGAAACACCATATATTTT.

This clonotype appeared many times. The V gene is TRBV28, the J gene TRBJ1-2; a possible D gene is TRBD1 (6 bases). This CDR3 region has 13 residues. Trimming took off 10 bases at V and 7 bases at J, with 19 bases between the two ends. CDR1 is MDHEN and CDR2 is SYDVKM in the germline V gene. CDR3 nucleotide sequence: TGTGCCATCATGCCCGGGACAACTGTTGGCTACACCTTC. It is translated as CAIMPGTTVGYTF.

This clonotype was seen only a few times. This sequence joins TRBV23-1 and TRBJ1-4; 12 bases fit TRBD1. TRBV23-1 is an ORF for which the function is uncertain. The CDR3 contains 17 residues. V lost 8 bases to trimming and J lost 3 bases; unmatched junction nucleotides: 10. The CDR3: CASGPGQGARANEKLFF. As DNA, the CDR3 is TGCGCCAGCGGACCGGGACAGGGGGCGAGGGCTAATGAAAAACTGTTTTTT.

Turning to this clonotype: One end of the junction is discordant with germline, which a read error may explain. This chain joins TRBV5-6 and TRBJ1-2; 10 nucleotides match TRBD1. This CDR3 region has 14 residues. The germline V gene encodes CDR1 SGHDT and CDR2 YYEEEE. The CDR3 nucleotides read TGTGCCAGCAGCATTCGTGGGACAGGGGTCTCTCATCACTTC. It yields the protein CASSIRGTGVSHHF.

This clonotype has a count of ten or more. This CDR3 is CATPEGGTDGYTF. For the CDR3, the DNA is TGTGCCACCCCTGAGGGGGGTACGGATGGCTACACCTTC. The chain couples TRBV24-1 to TRBJ1-2, with TRBD1 as a possible D gene (6 bases). V lost 9 bases and J 6 bases, leaving 16 bases between the germline ends. The CDR3 is made up of 13 amino acids. Germline lookup yields CDR1 KGHDR and CDR2 SFDVKD.

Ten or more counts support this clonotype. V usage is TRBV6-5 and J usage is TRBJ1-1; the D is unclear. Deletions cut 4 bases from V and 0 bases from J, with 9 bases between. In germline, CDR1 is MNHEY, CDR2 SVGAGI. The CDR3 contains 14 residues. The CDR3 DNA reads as TGTGCCAGCAGTTTTGCAGCTATGAACACTGAAGCTTTCTTT. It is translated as CASSFAAMNTEAFF.

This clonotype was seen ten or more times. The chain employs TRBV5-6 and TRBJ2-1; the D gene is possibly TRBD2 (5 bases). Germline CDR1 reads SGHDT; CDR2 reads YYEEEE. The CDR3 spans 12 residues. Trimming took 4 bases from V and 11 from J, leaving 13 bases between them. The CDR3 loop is CASSRGPGKQFF. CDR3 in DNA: TGTGCCAGCAGCCGGGGTCCGGGGAAGCAGTTCTTC.

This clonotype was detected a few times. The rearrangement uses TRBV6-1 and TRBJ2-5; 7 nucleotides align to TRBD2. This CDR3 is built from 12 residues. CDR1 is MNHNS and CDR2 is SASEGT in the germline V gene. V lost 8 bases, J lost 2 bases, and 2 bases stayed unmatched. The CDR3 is CASGRGQETQYF. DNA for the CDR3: TGTGCCAGCGGGAGGGGTCAAGAGACCCAGTACTTC.

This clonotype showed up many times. CDR3 coding DNA: TGTGCCAGCAGTGAAGTTGGGACAGTGAACACCGGGGAGCTGTTTTTT. Translation: CASSEVGTVNTGELFF. The V and J genes are TRBV2 and TRBJ2-2; 7 bases fit TRBD1. The junction had 3 bases not matched to a gene; V was cut back by 1 base and J by 1 base. In germline, CDR1 is SNHLY, CDR2 FYNNEI. CDR3 length equals 16 residues.

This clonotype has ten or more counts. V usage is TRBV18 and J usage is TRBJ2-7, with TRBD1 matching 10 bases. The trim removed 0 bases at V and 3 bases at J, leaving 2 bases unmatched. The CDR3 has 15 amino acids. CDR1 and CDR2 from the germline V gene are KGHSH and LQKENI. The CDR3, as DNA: TGTGCCAGCTCACCACCGACAGGGGGCGGCTACGAGCAGTACTTC. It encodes CASSPPTGGGYEQYF.

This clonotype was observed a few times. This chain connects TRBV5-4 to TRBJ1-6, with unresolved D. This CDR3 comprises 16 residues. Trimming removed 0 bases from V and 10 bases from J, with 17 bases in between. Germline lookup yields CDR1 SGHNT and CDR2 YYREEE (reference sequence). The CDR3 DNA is TGTGCCAGCAGCTTGGCGGGCAGCGGAGGACTCTCACCCCTCCACTTT. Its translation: CASSLAGSGGLSPLHF.

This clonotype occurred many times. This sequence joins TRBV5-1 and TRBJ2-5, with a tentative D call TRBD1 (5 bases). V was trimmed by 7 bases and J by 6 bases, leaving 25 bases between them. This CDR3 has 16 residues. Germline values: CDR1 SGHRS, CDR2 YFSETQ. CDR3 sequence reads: CASEKMANSGFQTQYF. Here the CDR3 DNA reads TGCGCCAGCGAAAAAATGGCGAACTCAGGGTTTCAGACCCAGTACTTC.

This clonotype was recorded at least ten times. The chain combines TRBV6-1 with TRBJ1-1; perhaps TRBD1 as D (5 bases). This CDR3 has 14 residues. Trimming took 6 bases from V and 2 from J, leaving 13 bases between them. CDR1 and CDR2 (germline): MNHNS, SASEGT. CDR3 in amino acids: CASSRTSSNTEAFF. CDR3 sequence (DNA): TGTGCCAGCAGCCGGACATCCTCCAACACTGAAGCTTTCTTT.

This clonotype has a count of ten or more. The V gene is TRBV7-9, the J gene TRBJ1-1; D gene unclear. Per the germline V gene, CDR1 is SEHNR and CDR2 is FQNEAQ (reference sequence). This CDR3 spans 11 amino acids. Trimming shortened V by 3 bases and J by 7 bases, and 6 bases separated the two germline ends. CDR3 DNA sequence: TGTGCCAGCAGCTTTATAGATGAAGCTTTCTTT. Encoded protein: CASSFIDEAFF.

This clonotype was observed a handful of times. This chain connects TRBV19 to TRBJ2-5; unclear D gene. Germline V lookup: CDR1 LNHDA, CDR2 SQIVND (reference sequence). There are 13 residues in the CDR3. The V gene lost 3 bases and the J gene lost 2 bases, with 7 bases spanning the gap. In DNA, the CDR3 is TGTGCCAGTAGTATCAACAGACAAGAGACCCAGTACTTC. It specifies CASSINRQETQYF.

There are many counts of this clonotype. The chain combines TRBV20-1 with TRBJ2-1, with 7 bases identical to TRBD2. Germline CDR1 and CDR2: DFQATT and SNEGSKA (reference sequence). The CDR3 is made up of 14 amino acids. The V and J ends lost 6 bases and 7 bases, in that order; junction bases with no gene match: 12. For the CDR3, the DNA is TGCAGTGCAAGCCCCCTCGGGAGGTTGAATGAGCAGTTCTTC. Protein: CSASPLGRLNEQFF.

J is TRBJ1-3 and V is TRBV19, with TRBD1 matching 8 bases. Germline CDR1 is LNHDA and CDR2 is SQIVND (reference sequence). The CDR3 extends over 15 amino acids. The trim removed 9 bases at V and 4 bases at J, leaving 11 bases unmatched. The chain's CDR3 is CASSLRRTGGNTIYF. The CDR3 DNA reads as TGTGCCAGCTCACTACGACGGACAGGGGGAAACACCATATATTTT. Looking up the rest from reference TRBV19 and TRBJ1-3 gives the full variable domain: DGGITQSPKYLFRKEGQNVTLSCEQNLNHDAMYWYRQDPGQGLRLIYYSQIVNDFQKGDIAEGYSVSREKKESFPLTVTSAQKNPTAFYLCASSLRRTGGNTIYFGEGSWLTVV.

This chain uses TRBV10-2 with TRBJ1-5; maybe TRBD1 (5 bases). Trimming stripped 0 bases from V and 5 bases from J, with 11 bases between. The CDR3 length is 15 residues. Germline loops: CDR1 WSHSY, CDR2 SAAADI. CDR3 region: CASSESGGVDQPQHF. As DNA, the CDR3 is TGCGCCAGCAGTGAGTCAGGAGGGGTGGATCAGCCCCAGCATTTT.